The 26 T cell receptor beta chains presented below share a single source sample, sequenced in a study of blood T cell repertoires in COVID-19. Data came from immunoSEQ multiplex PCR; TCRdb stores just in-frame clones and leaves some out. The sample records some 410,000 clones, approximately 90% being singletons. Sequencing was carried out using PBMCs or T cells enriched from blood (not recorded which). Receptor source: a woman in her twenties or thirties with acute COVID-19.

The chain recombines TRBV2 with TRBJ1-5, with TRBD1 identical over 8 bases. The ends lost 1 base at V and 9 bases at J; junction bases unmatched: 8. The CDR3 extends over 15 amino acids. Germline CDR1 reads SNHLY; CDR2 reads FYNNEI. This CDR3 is CASSEVAGGGGPQHF. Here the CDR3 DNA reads TGTGCCAGCAGTGAAGTAGCAGGGGGCGGAGGGCCCCAGCATTTT. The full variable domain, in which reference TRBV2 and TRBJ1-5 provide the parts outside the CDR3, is EPEVTQTPSHQVTQMGQEVILRCVPISNHLYFYWYRQILGQKVEFLVSFYNNEISEKSEIFDDQFSVERPDGSNFTLKIRSTKLEDSAMYFCASSEVAGGGGPQHFGDGTRLSIL.

The CDR3: CASSQDWSAGGQETQYF. CDR3 nucleotide sequence: TGTGCCAGCAGCCAAGATTGGTCAGCGGGGGGCCAAGAGACCCAGTACTTC. This rearrangement joins TRBV3-1 (or the pseudogene TRBV3-2) to TRBJ2-5, with 9 bases matching TRBD2. This CDR3 has 17 amino acids. J gave up 1 base and V 0 bases, and 6 bases lay outside the gene matches. CDR1 is LGHDT, CDR2 YNNKEL, per germline (reference sequence).

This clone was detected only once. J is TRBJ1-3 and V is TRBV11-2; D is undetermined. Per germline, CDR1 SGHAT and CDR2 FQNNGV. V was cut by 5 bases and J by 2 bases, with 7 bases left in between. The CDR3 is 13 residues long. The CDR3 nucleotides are TGTGCCAGCAGCCCTAGGCCTGGAAACACCATATATTTT. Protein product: CASSPRPGNTIYF.

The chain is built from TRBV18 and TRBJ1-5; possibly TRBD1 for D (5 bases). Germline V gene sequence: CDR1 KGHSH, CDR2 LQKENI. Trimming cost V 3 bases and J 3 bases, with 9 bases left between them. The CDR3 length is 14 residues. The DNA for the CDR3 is TGTGCCAGCTCACCGGGGGGATCCAATCAGCCCCAGCATTTT. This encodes CASSPGGSNQPQHF.

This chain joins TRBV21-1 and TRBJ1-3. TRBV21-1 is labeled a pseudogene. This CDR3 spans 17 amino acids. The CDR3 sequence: CASSKRELRPGGNTIYF. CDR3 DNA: TGTGCCAGCAGCAAACGCGAATTGAGGCCCGGCGGAAACACCATATATTTT.

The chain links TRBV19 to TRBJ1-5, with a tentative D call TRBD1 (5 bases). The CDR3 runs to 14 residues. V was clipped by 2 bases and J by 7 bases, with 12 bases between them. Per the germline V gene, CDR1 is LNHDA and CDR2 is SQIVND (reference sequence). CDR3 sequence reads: CASSIRRGGQPQHF. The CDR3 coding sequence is TGTGCCAGTAGTATAAGGAGGGGTGGGCAGCCCCAGCATTTT.

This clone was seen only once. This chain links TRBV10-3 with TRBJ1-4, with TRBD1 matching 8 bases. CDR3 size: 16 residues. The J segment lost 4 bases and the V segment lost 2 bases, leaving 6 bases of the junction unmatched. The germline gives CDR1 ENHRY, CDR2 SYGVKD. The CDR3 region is CAISETGQGYNEKLFF. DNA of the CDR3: TGTGCCATCAGTGAGACCGGACAGGGCTATAATGAAAAACTGTTTTTT.

The CDR3 DNA is TGTGCCAGCAGCAACGGGACAGCTCCTAATCAGCCCCAGCATTTT. Translating gives CASSNGTAPNQPQHF. The rearrangement links TRBV21-1 to TRBJ1-5; TRBD1 is the table's D call, not checked against the DNA. TRBV21-1 has pseudogene status. The CDR3 loop spans 15 amino acids.

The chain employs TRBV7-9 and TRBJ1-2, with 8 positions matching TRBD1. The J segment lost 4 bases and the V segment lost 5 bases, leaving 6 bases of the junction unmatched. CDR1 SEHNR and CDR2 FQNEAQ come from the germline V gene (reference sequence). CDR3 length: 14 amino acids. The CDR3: CASSVTDRVYGYTF. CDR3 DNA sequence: TGTGCCAGCAGCGTTACGGACAGGGTCTATGGCTACACCTTC.

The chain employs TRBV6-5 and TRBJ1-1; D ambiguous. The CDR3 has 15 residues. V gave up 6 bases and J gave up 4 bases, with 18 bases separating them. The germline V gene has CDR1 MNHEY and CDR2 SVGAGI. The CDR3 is CASSRPLGGGTEAFF. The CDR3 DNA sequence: TGTGCCAGCAGCCGCCCGCTGGGAGGTGGCACTGAAGCTTTCTTT.

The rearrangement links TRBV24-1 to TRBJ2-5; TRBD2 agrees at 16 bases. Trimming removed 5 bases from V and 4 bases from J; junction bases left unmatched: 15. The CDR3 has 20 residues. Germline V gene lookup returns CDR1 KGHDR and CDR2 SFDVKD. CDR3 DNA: TGTGCCACCAGTGCCGTCCAGGGGACTAGCGGGGGGGCCGGTGGAGAGACCCAGTACTTC. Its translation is CATSAVQGTSGGAGGETQYF.

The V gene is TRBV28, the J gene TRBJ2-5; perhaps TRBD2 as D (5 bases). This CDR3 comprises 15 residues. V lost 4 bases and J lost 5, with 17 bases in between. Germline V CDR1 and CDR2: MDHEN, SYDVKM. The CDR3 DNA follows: TGTGCCAGCAGTTCGTCGGTAGGAGGCGAGGAGACCCAGTACTTC. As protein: CASSSSVGGEETQYF.

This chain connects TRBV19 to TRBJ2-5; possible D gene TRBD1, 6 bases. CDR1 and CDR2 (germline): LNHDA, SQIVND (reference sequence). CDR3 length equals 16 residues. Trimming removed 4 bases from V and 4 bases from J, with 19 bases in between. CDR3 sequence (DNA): TGTGCCAGTAGTACAGAATATGGGGGCCCCCGAGAGACCCAGTACTTC. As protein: CASSTEYGGPRETQYF.

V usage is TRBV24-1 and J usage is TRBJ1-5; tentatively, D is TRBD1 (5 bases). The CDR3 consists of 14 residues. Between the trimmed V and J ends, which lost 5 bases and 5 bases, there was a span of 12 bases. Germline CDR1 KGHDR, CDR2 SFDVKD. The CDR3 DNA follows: TGTGCCACCAGTGCCGCGACAGACTATCAGCCCCAGCATTTT. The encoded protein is CATSAATDYQPQHF.

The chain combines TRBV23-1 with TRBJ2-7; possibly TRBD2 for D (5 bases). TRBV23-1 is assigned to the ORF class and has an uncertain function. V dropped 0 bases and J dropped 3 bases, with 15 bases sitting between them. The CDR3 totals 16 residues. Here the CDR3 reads CASSQSAGLGVYEQYF. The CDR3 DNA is TGCGCCAGCAGTCAATCGGCGGGTCTCGGGGTCTACGAGCAGTACTTC.

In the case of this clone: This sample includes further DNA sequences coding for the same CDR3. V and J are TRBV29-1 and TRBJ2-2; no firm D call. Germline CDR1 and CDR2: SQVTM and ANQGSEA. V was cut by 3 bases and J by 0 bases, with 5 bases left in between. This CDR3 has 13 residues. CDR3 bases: TGCAGCGTTGAGGGCCCGAACACCGGGGAGCTGTTTTTT. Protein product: CSVEGPNTGELFF.

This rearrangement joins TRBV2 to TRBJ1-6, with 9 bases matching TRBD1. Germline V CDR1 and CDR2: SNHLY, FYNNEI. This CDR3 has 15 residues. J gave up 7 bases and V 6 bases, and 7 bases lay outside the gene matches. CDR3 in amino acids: CASRKGQGNNSPLHF. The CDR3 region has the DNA TGTGCCAGCAGGAAGGGACAGGGTAACAATTCACCCCTCCACTTT. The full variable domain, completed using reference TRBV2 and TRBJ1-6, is EPEVTQTPSHQVTQMGQEVILRCVPISNHLYFYWYRQILGQKVEFLVSFYNNEISEKSEIFDDQFSVERPDGSNFTLKIRSTKLEDSAMYFCASRKGQGNNSPLHFGNGTRLTVT.

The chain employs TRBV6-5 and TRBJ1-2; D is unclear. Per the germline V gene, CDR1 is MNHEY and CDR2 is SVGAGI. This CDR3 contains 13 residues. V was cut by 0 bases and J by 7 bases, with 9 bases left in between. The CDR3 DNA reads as TGTGCCAGCAGTTACTCGGAGGGTGCTGGCTACACCTTC. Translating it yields CASSYSEGAGYTF.

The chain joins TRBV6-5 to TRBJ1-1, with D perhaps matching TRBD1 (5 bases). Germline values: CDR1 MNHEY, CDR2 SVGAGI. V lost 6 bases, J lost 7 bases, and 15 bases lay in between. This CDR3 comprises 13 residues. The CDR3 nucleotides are TGTGCCAGCAGGGCGGGACTGAAAAATGAAGCTTTCTTT. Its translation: CASRAGLKNEAFF.

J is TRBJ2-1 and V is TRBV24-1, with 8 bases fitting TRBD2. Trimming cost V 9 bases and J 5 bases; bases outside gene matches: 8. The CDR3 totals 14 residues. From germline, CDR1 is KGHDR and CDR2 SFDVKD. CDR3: CATQSGGGDNEQFF. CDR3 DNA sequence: TGTGCCACCCAGAGCGGGGGAGGTGACAATGAGCAGTTCTTC.

The CDR3 nucleotides are TGTGCCAGCAGCTTAAATTTTCTAGCGGGGGCCGGGGGTCAGCAGTATTTT. Protein product: CASSLNFLAGAGGQQYF. The J gene is TRBJ2-3, the V gene TRBV7-3; 10 nucleotides match TRBD2. V shed 1 base and J 11 bases; nucleotides not matched to a gene: 15. CDR1 is SGHTA, CDR2 FQGTGA, per germline. The CDR3 totals 17 residues.

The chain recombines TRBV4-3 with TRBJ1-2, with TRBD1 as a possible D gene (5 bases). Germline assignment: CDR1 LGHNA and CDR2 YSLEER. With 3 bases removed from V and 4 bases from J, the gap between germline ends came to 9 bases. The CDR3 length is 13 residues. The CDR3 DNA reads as TGCGCCAGCAGCCAGTTTGACAGCTATGGCTACACCTTC. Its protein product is CASSQFDSYGYTF.

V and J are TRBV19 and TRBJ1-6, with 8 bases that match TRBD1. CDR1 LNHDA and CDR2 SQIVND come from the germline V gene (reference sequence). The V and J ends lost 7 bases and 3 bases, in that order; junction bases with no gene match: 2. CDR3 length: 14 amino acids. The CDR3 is CASTGGIYNSPLHF. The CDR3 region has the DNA TGTGCCAGTACAGGGGGCATCTATAATTCACCCCTCCACTTT.

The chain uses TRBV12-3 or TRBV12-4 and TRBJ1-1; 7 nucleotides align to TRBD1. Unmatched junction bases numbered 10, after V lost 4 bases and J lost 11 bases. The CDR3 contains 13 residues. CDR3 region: CASSSREGAGAFF. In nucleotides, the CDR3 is TGTGCCAGCAGTTCCCGAGAGGGGGCTGGGGCTTTCTTT.

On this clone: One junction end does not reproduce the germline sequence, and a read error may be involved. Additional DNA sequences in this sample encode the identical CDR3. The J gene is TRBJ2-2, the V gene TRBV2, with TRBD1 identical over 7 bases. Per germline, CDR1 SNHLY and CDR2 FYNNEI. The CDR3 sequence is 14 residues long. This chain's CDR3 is CASSLRGRTGELFF. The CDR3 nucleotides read TGTGCCAGCAGTTTGAGGGGGCGGACCGGGGAGTTGTTTTTT.

The CDR3 DNA reads TGTGCCAGCTCACCAAGCGGGAATTCAGATTCACCCCTCCACTTT. Translated: CASSPSGNSDSPLHF. This chain connects TRBV18 to TRBJ1-6; D remains unclear. The V and J ends lost 2 bases and 8 bases respectively, with 13 bases between them. Germline CDR1 is KGHSH and CDR2 is LQKENI. This CDR3 is 15 amino acids long.